This TCR beta chain came from a study of blood T cell repertoires in COVID-19. For the study at large: There were acute and convalescent COVID-19 samples, and they came from the United States, Italy and Spain. T cells, B-cell-depleted T cells, or PBMCs supplied cDNA or gDNA.

The data were produced by immunoSEQ multiplex PCR, yet TCRdb's version contains in-frame clones alone and is incomplete. This repertoire shows about 120,000 clones, 85% found once; its top ten account for 11%. Turning to this clone: The junction departs from the called germline gene at one end, perhaps through a read error.

Germline CDR1 reads SSHAT; CDR2 reads FNYEAQ (reference sequence). The CDR3 runs 16 residues. The chain carries TRBV7-7 and TRBJ2-1; 7 positions match TRBD2. This receptor was taken from a man older than 75 with acute or convalescent COVID-19. Sequencing was done on a sample of peripheral blood. CDR3 in amino acids: CASNKGGRASYNEQFF. Written as DNA, the CDR3 is TGTGCTAGCAATAAGGGCGGGAGAGCATCCTACAATGAGCAGTTCTTC. Based on the CDR3 plus reference TRBV7-7 and TRBJ2-1, the full variable domain is GAGVSQSPRYKVTKRGQDVTLRCDPISSHATLYWYQQALGQGPEFLTYFNYEAQPDKSGLPSDRFSAERPEGSISTLTIQRTEQRDSAMYRCASNKGGRASYNEQFFGPGTRLTVL.